The rows below give T cell receptor beta chains drawn from one sample of a study of T cells after yellow fever vaccination. TCRdb re-called the 5' RACE reads through MiXCR, storing one row per CDR3 protein. In the table there are about 320,000 distinct CDR3 sequences, approximately 4.5% of which are singletons. Material: PBMCs, obtained 15 days after the yellow fever booster vaccination. The receptor source for this set is a young man who received the YFV17D yellow fever vaccine. Both conserved end residues are part of each CDR3. Each record gives: V gene, J gene, CDR3 protein.

>TRBV5-4|TRBJ2-7
CASSLAGSGGPREQYF
>TRBV18|TRBJ1-2
CASSPPRGGYTF
>TRBV7-8|TRBJ1-4
CASSSGVGGAGPEKLFF
>TRBV12-3/TRBV12-4|TRBJ2-7
CASSLLVGTGDEQYF
>TRBV18|TRBJ2-7
CASSPTRVAYEQYF
>TRBV3-1|TRBJ2-7
CASSQGRRTWQYF
>TRBV10-3|TRBJ2-2
CAINPAGESNAGELFF
>TRBV7-9|TRBJ1-1
CASSLGGALSITEAFF
>TRBV5-1|TRBJ2-5
CASSLGGVPQETQYF
>TRBV6-1|TRBJ2-3
CASSERGTGGRVTDTQYF
>TRBV6-6|TRBJ1-2
CASSYSRESSYGYTF
>TRBV15|TRBJ2-6
CATSRDLGDSGANVLTF
>TRBV6-2/TRBV6-3|TRBJ2-1
CASSPDSGGGSSYNEQFF
>TRBV27|TRBJ2-1
CASSLWRQSYNEQFF
>TRBV28|TRBJ1-5
CASSLLDYSNQPQHF
>TRBV5-1|TRBJ1-2
CASSEQGDYGYTF
>TRBV12-3/TRBV12-4|TRBJ2-1
CASRGGLVNEQFF
>TRBV10-3|TRBJ1-5
CAISVDRVRQPQHF
>TRBV7-9|TRBJ2-2
CASSPIPGELFF
>TRBV5-4|TRBJ2-3
CASTDTQYF
>TRBV6-2/TRBV6-3|TRBJ2-2
CASSYSLGLANTGELFF
>TRBV5-1|TRBJ1-1
CASSQIAPGVAFF
>TRBV7-6|TRBJ1-3
CASSLGGGSGNTIYF
>TRBV6-2/TRBV6-3|TRBJ1-5
CASRRDGDQPQHF
>TRBV29-1|TRBJ2-3
CSAQGGVTDTQYF
>TRBV6-2/TRBV6-3|TRBJ2-1
CASSRRVSYNEQFF
>TRBV5-6|TRBJ1-6
CASSRGYDSPLHF
>TRBV7-2|TRBJ1-2
CASSLDRGSYGYTF
>TRBV29-1|TRBJ1-1
CSARDRATEAFF
>TRBV19|TRBJ2-7
CASSLDRTTSSYEQYF
>TRBV12-3/TRBV12-4|TRBJ1-4
CASTLELPTNEKLFF
>TRBV20-1|TRBJ2-3
CSARPQGEDTQYF
>TRBV5-1|TRBJ2-2
CASSLTGTRRAGELFF
>TRBV27|TRBJ2-1
CASSSPGLVTEQFF
>TRBV4-3|TRBJ1-2
CASSQDLLTAVYGYTF
>TRBV20-1|TRBJ2-5
CSAASAGMTRRETQYF
>TRBV29-1|TRBJ1-5
CSVVGGSNQPQHF
>TRBV16|TRBJ1-5
CASRGQVNQPQHF
>TRBV27|TRBJ1-5
CASSLSDSNQPQHF
>TRBV7-2|TRBJ1-2
CASSSRDRPNYGYTF
>TRBV3-1|TRBJ2-5
CASSQFYLGQETQYF
>TRBV6-2/TRBV6-3|TRBJ2-2
CASRDSLNTGELFF
>TRBV6-5|TRBJ1-1
CASTWGPNTEAFF
>TRBV29-1|TRBJ1-1
CSIRDGLNTEAFF